The 18 T cell receptor beta chains presented below share a single source sample, sequenced in a study of tumor and adjacent non-tumor tissue in lung cancer. RNA was extracted from bulk tissue without any cell sorting. This non-tumor lung sample came from over 3 cm beyond the tumor edge. A modified ARM-PCR protocol with three rounds of nested PCR amplified TCRbeta. Via MiXCR, TCRdb re-called the multiplex PCR reads, giving one row per CDR3 protein. This table has tens of thousands of distinct CDR3 sequences, around 70% appearing once. The sequenced material came from distant non-tumor lung tissue. The origin of the receptors is a woman aged 50 to 60 with non-small cell lung cancer.

As regards this clonotype: Just one base apart from a much larger clone, this may be a read error. The rearrangement joins TRBV28 to TRBJ2-7; D not resolved. Germline assignment: CDR1 MDHEN and CDR2 SYDVKM. The CDR3 consists of 14 residues. CDR3 sequence reads: CASSLRGAPYEEYF. The DNA of the CDR3 is TGTGCCAGCAGTTTAAGAGGAGCCCCCTACGAGGAGTACTTC. Full variable domain (rest looked up from reference TRBV28 and TRBJ2-7): DVKVTQSSRYLVKRTGEKVFLECVQDMDHENMFWYRQDPGLGLRLIYFSYDVKMKEKGDIPEGYSVSREKKERFSLILESASTNQTSMYLCASSLRGAPYEEYFGPGTRLTVT.

This clonotype was seen ten or more times. The rearrangement joins TRBV6-1 to TRBJ2-3; 12 nucleotides match TRBD2. V was clipped by 8 bases and J by 2 bases; unmatched bases: 5. Germline V gene sequence: CDR1 MNHNS, CDR2 SASEGT. The CDR3 runs 15 residues. The CDR3 DNA sequence: TGTGCCAGCGTGACTAGCGGGAGTTTCACAGATACGCAGTATTTT. Translation: CASVTSGSFTDTQYF.

The chain carries TRBV6-1 and TRBJ1-5; 8 bases line up with TRBD1. Losses at the gene ends were 10 bases for V and 3 bases for J; bases not matched to a gene: 11. The CDR3 has 15 residues. Looked up from germline, CDR1 is MNHNS and CDR2 is SASEGT. CDR3 in amino acids: CANCGRTGNNQPQHF. The CDR3 nucleotides read TGTGCCAACTGTGGGAGGACAGGGAACAATCAGCCCCAGCATTTT.

Turning to this clonotype: A much larger clone differs by one base, so this may be a read error. V usage is TRBV28 and J usage is TRBJ2-5, with 8 bases fitting TRBD2. Germline lookup yields CDR1 MDHEN and CDR2 SYDVKM. There are 16 residues in the CDR3. The CDR3 DNA reads as TGTCCCAGCAGCCCCCCCACTAGCGGAGTAAGAGAGACCCAGTACTTC. It is translated as CPSSPPTSGVRETQYF.

Note on this clonotype: Sequence at one end of the junction differs from germline and may be a read error. The chain couples TRBV11-2 to TRBJ2-2; either TRBD1 or TRBD2 may supply D (5 bases each). The CDR3 has 14 amino acids. The germline gives CDR1 SGHAT, CDR2 FQNNGV. CDR3 coding DNA: TGTGCAAGCAGCTTATCCCCAGGGATCGGGGAGCCGTTTTTT. Translation gives CASSLSPGIGEPFF.

Concerning this clonotype: A junction boundary mismatches the germline segment, possibly from a read error. The chain carries TRBV11-2 and TRBJ2-1; possibly TRBD2 for D (6 bases). The CDR3 covers 15 residues. Germline lookup yields CDR1 SGHAT and CDR2 FQNNGV. The CDR3 coding sequence is TGTGCCAGCACCGTGGGATTAGCGGTCTACAATGTGCAGTTCTTC. The encoded protein is CASTVGLAVYNVQFF.

Notes on this clonotype: One end of the junction fails to match germline, which may point to a read error. This chain uses TRBV20-1 with TRBJ2-7; weak D call: TRBD1 (6 bases). There are 16 residues in the CDR3. CDR1 and CDR2 from the germline V gene are DFQATT and SNEGSKA (reference sequence). This CDR3 is CSTRGQRADSSYKQYF. Written as DNA, the CDR3 is TGCAGTACTAGAGGCCAAAGGGCGGACAGCTCCTACAAGCAGTACTTC.

This clonotype was detected only a few times. A much bigger clone sits one base away, suggesting this may be a read error. The CDR3 coding sequence is TGCAGTGCTAGAGATTCTGGTCATCCCGACATCGGGGAGCTGTTTTTT. Translating gives CSARDSGHPDIGELFF. The chain combines TRBV20-1 with TRBJ2-2, with D unclear. The germline V gene has CDR1 DFQATT and CDR2 SNEGSKA (reference sequence). The germline V and J ends were trimmed by 0 bases and 7 bases, with 18 bases remaining between them. The CDR3 is 16 amino acids.

This clonotype has only a few counts. A much larger clone differs from this one at a single base, so this may be a read error. The V call is TRBV20-1, the J call TRBJ2-1, with 8 bases fitting TRBD1. Germline CDR1 is DFQATT and CDR2 is SNEGSKA (reference sequence). There are 17 residues in the CDR3. The junction had 14 bases not matched to a gene; V was cut back by 7 bases and J by 0 bases. The CDR3, as DNA: TGCAGTGTGACCGGGACAGGAGAAGCCAGCTCCTACAATGAGCAGTTCTTC. It translates to CSVTGTGEASSYNEQFF.

To note about this clonotype: A much larger clone lies a single base off, so this may be a read error. The V and J genes are TRBV12-3 or TRBV12-4 and TRBJ2-5; weak D call: TRBD2 (6 bases). This CDR3 has 13 residues. The CDR3 bases are TGTGCCAGCAGTTCCCCGGGAGTAGAGGCCCAGTACTTC. The encoded protein is CASSSPGVEAQYF.

As regards this clonotype: Being one base from a much bigger clone, this may be a read error. J is TRBJ2-3 and V is TRBV12-3 or TRBV12-4; possibly TRBD1 or TRBD2 for D (5 bases each). This CDR3 comprises 16 residues. V was cut by 6 bases and J by 0 bases, with 16 bases left in between. In nucleotides, the CDR3 is TGTGCCAGCAGCCCGTACCGGGGCCTAAGCACAGATACGCAGTATTTT. It encodes CASSPYRGLSTDTQYF.

This clonotype came up many times. The DNA for the CDR3 is TGTGCCAGCTTTGACAGGCAATACACAGATACGCAGTATTTT. Amino acids: CASFDRQYTDTQYF. This sequence joins TRBV12-3 or TRBV12-4 and TRBJ2-3, with D maybe TRBD1 (6 bases). The CDR3 runs to 14 residues. The V end was cut by 8 bases, the J end by 2 bases, with 14 bases between.

V is TRBV28 and J is TRBJ2-1, with 10 bases that match TRBD2. Per the germline V gene, CDR1 is MDHEN and CDR2 is SYDVKM. The J segment lost 9 bases and the V segment lost 7 bases, leaving 12 bases of the junction unmatched. The CDR3 sequence is 15 residues long. The CDR3: CASTQWASGSVEQFF. Here the CDR3 DNA reads TGTGCCAGCACCCAGTGGGCTAGCGGGAGTGTTGAGCAGTTCTTC.

This clonotype was observed at least ten times. V gene TRBV20-1 combines with J gene TRBJ2-3; a weak D match, TRBD2 (5 bases). Looked up from germline, CDR1 is DFQATT and CDR2 is SNEGSKA (reference sequence). Trimming cost V 7 bases and J 5 bases, with 13 bases left between them. This CDR3 has 12 residues. CDR3 amino acids: CSVEGRKDTQYF. CDR3 DNA: TGCAGTGTAGAGGGAAGGAAAGATACGCAGTATTTT.

A remark on this clonotype: As the CDR3 is not closed by the conserved phenylalanine or tryptophan, this likely results from a read error. The chain employs TRBV11-3 and TRBJ2-3; tentatively, D is TRBD1 (6 bases). Germline V gives CDR1 SGHNT, CDR2 YENEEA. The CDR3 spans 13 residues. The CDR3 sequence: CANSTRGTGTQYY. The DNA of the CDR3 is TGTGCCAACAGCACCAGGGGTACAGGTACGCAGTATTAT.

This clonotype was picked up a small number of times. At one of its ends the junction is not consistent with the germline gene, which may arise from a read error. The CDR3 DNA reads TGTGCCAGCAGCGTCAGGGAGTCCCACGAACAGTACTTC. It encodes CASSVRESHEQYF. This sequence joins TRBV11-2 and TRBJ2-7, with D perhaps given as TRBD1 or TRBD2 (5 bases each). Germline loops: CDR1 SGHAT, CDR2 FQNNGV. This CDR3 is 13 amino acids long.

The rearrangement links TRBV11-2 to TRBJ2-7; D is possibly TRBD2 (7 bases). Germline CDR1 reads SGHAT; CDR2 reads FQNNGV. This CDR3 is 16 amino acids long. This chain's CDR3 is CVNSLATSGTCYEQYF. CDR3 nucleotide sequence: TGTGTCAACAGCTTAGCGACAAGCGGGACATGCTACGAGCAGTACTTC. The full variable domain, rest sourced from reference TRBV11-2 and TRBJ2-7, is EAGVAQSPRYKIIEKRQSVAFWCNPISGHATLYWYQQILGQGPKLLIQFQNNGVVDDSQLPKDRFSAERLKGVDSTLKIQPAKLEDSAVYLCVNSLATSGTCYEQYFGPGTRLTVT.

Notes on this clonotype: Germline is not matched at one junction end, which may reflect a read error. The gene calls are TRBV29-1 and TRBJ2-7; the D call may be TRBD1 or TRBD2 (5 bases each). In germline, CDR1 is SQVTM, CDR2 ANQGSEA. There are 14 residues in the CDR3. The CDR3 region has the DNA TGCAACGTTGAACAGCAGGGAGAAGTCGACGAGCAGTACTTC. Encoded protein: CNVEQQGEVDEQYF.